Following are 2 T cell receptor beta chains from one sample sequenced in a study of blood T cell repertoires in COVID-19 (TCRdb year 2020). The protocol used for the library was the immunoSEQ multiplex PCR assay. Held by TCRdb, this immuneACCESS table contains in-frame sequences only and omits some clones. Under half of the omission traces to an unresolved V gene where checked; the cause of the rest is unknown. The sample has 440,000 or so clones on record, around 89% of them singletons. Less than 2% of the sample is in the top ten clones. The sample comprised peripheral blood. The origin of the receptors is a woman aged 35 to 49 with COVID-19, enrolled during active disease.

This sequence joins TRBV13 and TRBJ1-3, with TRBD1 matching over 8 bases. Germline V gives CDR1 PRHDT, CDR2 FYEKMQ (reference sequence). V shed 0 bases, J shed 4 bases, and the junction held 2 bases outside the gene matches. The CDR3 is 15 amino acids. In nucleotides, the CDR3 is TGTGCCAGCAGCTTAGGCAGGACAGGGGGAAACACCATATATTTT. It codes for CASSLGRTGGNTIYF.

The chain has TRBV12-3 or TRBV12-4 and TRBJ1-1; D not resolved. This CDR3 spans 12 amino acids. Between the trimmed V and J ends, which lost 5 bases and 6 bases, there was a span of 10 bases. This CDR3 is CASSTSSAEAFF. The CDR3 DNA reads as TGTGCCAGCAGTACATCGAGCGCTGAAGCTTTCTTT.